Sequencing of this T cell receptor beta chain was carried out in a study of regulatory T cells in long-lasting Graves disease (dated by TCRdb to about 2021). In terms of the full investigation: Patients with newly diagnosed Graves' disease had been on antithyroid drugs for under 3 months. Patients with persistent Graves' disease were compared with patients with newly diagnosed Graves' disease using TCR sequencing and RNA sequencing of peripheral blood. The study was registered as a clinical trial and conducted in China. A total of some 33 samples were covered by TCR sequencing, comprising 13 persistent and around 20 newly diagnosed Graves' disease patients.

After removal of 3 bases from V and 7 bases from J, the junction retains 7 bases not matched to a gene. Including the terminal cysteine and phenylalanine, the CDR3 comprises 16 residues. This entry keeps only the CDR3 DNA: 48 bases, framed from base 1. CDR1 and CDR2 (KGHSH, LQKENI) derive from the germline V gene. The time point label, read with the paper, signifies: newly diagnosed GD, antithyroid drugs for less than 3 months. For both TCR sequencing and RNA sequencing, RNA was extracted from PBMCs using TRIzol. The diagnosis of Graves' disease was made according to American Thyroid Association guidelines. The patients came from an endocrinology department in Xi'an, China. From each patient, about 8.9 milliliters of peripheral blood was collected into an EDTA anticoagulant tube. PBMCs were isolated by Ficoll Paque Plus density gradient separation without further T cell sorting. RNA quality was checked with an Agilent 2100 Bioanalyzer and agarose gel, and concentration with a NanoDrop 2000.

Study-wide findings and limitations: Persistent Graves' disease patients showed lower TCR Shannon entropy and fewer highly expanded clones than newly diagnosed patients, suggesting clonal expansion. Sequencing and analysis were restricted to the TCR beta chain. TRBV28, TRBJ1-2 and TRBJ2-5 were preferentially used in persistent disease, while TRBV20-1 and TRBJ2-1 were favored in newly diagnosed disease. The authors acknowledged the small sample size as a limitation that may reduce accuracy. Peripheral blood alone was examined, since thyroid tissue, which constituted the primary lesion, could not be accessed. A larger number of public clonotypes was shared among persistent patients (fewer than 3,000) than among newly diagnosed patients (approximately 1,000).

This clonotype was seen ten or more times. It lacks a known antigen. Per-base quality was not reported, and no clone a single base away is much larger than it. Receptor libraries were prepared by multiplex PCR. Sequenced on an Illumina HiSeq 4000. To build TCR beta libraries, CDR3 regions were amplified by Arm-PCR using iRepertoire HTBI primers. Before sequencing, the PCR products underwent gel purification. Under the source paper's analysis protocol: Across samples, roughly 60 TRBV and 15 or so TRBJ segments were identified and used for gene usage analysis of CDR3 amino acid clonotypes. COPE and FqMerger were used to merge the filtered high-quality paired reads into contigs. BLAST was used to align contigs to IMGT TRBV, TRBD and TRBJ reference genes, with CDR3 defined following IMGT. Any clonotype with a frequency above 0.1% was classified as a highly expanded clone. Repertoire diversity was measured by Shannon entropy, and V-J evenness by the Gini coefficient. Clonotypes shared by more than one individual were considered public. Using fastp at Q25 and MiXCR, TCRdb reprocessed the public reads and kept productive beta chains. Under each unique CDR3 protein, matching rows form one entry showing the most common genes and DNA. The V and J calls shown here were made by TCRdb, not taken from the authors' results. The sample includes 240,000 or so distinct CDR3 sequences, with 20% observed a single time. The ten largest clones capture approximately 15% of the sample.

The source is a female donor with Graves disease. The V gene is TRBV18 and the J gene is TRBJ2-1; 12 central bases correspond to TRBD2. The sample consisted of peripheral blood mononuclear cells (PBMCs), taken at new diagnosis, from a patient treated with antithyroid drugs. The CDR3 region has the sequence CASSPPTSGGPNEQFF. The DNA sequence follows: TGTGCCAGCTCACCCCCGACTAGCGGGGGACCGAATGAGCAGTTCTTC.